These 10 T cell receptor beta chains were all obtained from the same sample, sequenced in a study of control samples from healthy donors and cancer patients. Profiled with immunoSEQ multiplex PCR; TCRdb holds only in-frame clones, not every one. The table lists 65,000 to 80,000 clones, 70% to 90% of them singletons. Sequenced: PBMCs. All receptors come from a woman in her fifties or sixties with head and neck cancer.

The chain carries TRBV5-4 and TRBJ1-6; 7 nucleotides line up with TRBD1. V lost 4 bases and J lost 7; bases outside the gene matches: 8. This CDR3 is 15 amino acids long. Germline V lookup: CDR1 SGHNT, CDR2 YYREEE (reference sequence). The CDR3 sequence is CASSPGQDSNSPLHF. CDR3 bases: TGTGCCAGCAGCCCCGGACAGGACTCCAATTCACCCCTCCACTTT.

The CDR3, as DNA: TGTGCCACCAGTGATTCGGACGACGGGACGTGTCATAGCAATCAGCCCCAGCATTTT. Translating it yields CATSDSDDGTCHSNQPQHF. The V and J genes are TRBV24-1 and TRBJ1-5; D is perhaps TRBD1 (5 bases). Trimming stripped 2 bases from V and 0 bases from J, with 19 bases between. From germline, CDR1 is KGHDR and CDR2 SFDVKD. This CDR3 spans 19 amino acids.

The gene calls are TRBV5-8 and TRBJ1-1; D is unclear. The length of the CDR3 is 14 residues. Germline-derived CDR1 and CDR2 are SGHTS and YDEGEE. V was shortened by 0 bases and J by 2 bases, with 8 bases between the two germline ends. The CDR3 nucleotides are TGTGCCAGCAGCTTGGATGTCCATAACACTGAAGCTTTCTTT. Encoded protein: CASSLDVHNTEAFF.

This chain connects TRBV6-1 to TRBJ2-1; TRBD2 agrees at 8 bases. Losses at the gene ends were 0 bases for V and 9 bases for J; bases not matched to a gene: 7. Germline V gives CDR1 MNHNS, CDR2 SASEGT. The CDR3 has 15 residues. CDR3 in amino acids: CASSEAGLGRPEQFF. In DNA form, the CDR3 reads TGTGCCAGCAGTGAAGCGGGACTAGGGAGACCTGAGCAGTTCTTC.

V and J are TRBV4-2 and TRBJ2-7; the D is unclear. The V and J ends lost 1 base and 6 bases respectively, with 13 bases between them. The CDR3 loop spans 14 amino acids. The germline V gene has CDR1 LGHNA and CDR2 YNFKEQ. CDR3 residues: CASSQVGRTGEQYF. CDR3 sequence (DNA): TGTGCCAGCAGCCAAGTGGGTAGAACTGGCGAGCAGTACTTC.

This clone was observed once. V and J are TRBV28 and TRBJ1-3; D uncertain. This CDR3 has 16 amino acids. Trimming left V 5 bases short and J 0 bases short, with 14 bases between. Germline CDR1 MDHEN, CDR2 SYDVKM. The CDR3 is CASSPPTGNSGNTIYF. The CDR3 DNA is TGTGCCAGCAGTCCCCCGACCGGCAACTCTGGAAACACCATATATTTT. Full variable domain (rest looked up from reference TRBV28 and TRBJ1-3): DVKVTQSSRYLVKRTGEKVFLECVQDMDHENMFWYRQDPGLGLRLIYFSYDVKMKEKGDIPEGYSVSREKKERFSLILESASTNQTSMYLCASSPPTGNSGNTIYFGEGSWLTVV.

The chain joins TRBV18 to TRBJ1-4; TRBD1 matches at 7 bases. The junction had 6 bases not matched to a gene; V was cut back by 2 bases and J by 0 bases. The length of the CDR3 is 17 residues. Germline-derived CDR1 and CDR2 are KGHSH and LQKENI. CDR3 nucleotide sequence: TGTGCCAGCTCACCAAGGGACAGCCTCCCAACTAATGAAAAACTGTTTTTT. Translated: CASSPRDSLPTNEKLFF.

The chain joins TRBV12-3 or TRBV12-4 to TRBJ2-1; tentative D call: TRBD1 (5 bases). V was clipped by 7 bases and J by 5 bases, with 12 bases between them. This CDR3 is 13 amino acids long. CDR3 protein: CASNSGPDNEQFF. DNA for the CDR3: TGTGCCAGCAACTCAGGGCCTGACAATGAGCAGTTCTTC.

Of note for this clone: The same CDR3 is also encoded by other DNA sequences in this sample. The rearrangement links TRBV19 to TRBJ2-1, with D maybe TRBD2 (5 bases). The V gene lost 3 bases and the J gene lost 0 bases, with 15 bases spanning the gap. CDR1 is LNHDA, CDR2 SQIVND, per germline (reference sequence). The CDR3 covers 17 residues. CDR3 residues: CASSIVSGSSSYNEQFF. CDR3 sequence (DNA): TGTGCCAGTAGTATTGTAAGCGGCTCAAGCTCCTACAATGAGCAGTTCTTC.

The rearrangement uses TRBV12-5 and TRBJ1-3, with TRBD1 matching over 10 bases. The V segment lost 6 bases and the J segment 6 bases; nucleotides outside the gene matches: 5. This CDR3 region has 14 residues. Germline loops: CDR1 LGHNT, CDR2 FRNRAP. The DNA for the CDR3 is TGTGCTAGTGGCCCGGGACAGGGGACAAACACCATATATTTT. Amino acid sequence: CASGPGQGTNTIYF.